The entry below describes one T cell receptor beta chain. Its target is not known. TCRdb redid the calling of the 5' RACE reads with MiXCR, one entry per CDR3 protein. The profile covers about 6,400 distinct CDR3 sequences, with 59% appearing a single time and approximately 4.2% taken by the ten largest. Memory CD4+ T cells were sorted as CD4+CD45RO+CD25- cells. Findings and caveats of the study: Tumor-infiltrating Treg TCR alpha and beta sequences overlapped most with tumor naive CD4+ T cells, then blood naive. Tumor memory CD4+ T cell TCR gene usage was found to cluster with blood and lymph node memory CD4+ cells and with lymph node naive CD4+ cells.

Germline V CDR1 and CDR2: MNHEY, SVGAGI. The CDR3 sequence is 16 residues long. Germline trimming cut 6 bases from V and 7 bases from J; bases unmatched to any gene: 14. J is TRBJ1-1 and V is TRBV6-5; 10 nucleotides agree with TRBD1. This clonotype originated in a female donor with breast cancer. Sequencing input: tumor-infiltrating memory CD4+ T cells sorted from the breast tumor. Subset described: memory CD4+ T cells, CD4+CD45RO+CD25-. The CDR3 spells CASRMTGGGSRGEAFF. The DNA of the CDR3 is TGTGCCAGCAGGATGACAGGGGGCGGATCCAGGGGTGAAGCTTTCTTT.